This entry lists 26 T cell receptor beta chains sequenced from one sample in a study of blood T cell repertoires in COVID-19. Clones were sequenced by immunoSEQ multiplex PCR, and TCRdb holds only the in-frame ones, with some missing. The sample lists 300,000 to 400,000 clones, 87% occurring once. The material sequenced was peripheral blood. All receptors come from a man aged 30 to 39 with COVID-19, enrolled during active disease.

This chain uses TRBV18 with TRBJ1-1; 7 nucleotides align to TRBD1. Germline trimming cut 4 bases from V and 8 bases from J; bases unmatched to any gene: 7. Per the germline V gene, CDR1 is KGHSH and CDR2 is LQKENI. The CDR3 contains 13 residues. CDR3 in amino acids: CASSQGAVSEAFF. DNA for the CDR3: TGTGCCAGCTCACAGGGGGCAGTTTCGGAAGCTTTCTTT. The variable domain in full, with the rest retrieved from reference TRBV18 and TRBJ1-1, is NAGVMQNPRHLVRRRGQEARLRCSPMKGHSHVYWYRQLPEEGLKFMVYLQKENIIDESGMPKERFSAEFPKEGPSILRIQQVVRGDSAAYFCASSQGAVSEAFFGQGTRLTVV.

The chain couples TRBV7-9 to TRBJ1-6; D is undetermined. V was trimmed by 5 bases and J by 7 bases, leaving 12 bases between them. CDR1 is SEHNR, CDR2 FQNEAQ, per germline (reference sequence). This CDR3 has 14 residues. CDR3 protein: CASSQGLINSPLHF. The DNA of the CDR3 is TGTGCCAGCAGCCAAGGACTGATAAATTCACCCCTCCACTTT. Full variable domain (missing parts from reference TRBV7-9 and TRBJ1-6): DTGVSQNPRHKITKRGQNVTFRCDPISEHNRLYWYRQTLGQGPEFLTYFQNEAQLEKSRLLSDRFSAERPKGSFSTLEIQRTEQGDSAMYLCASSQGLINSPLHFGNGTRLTVT.

This clone was recorded only once. This chain uses TRBV19 with TRBJ1-4; tentative D call: TRBD1 (6 bases). This CDR3 has 15 amino acids. Germline V lookup: CDR1 LNHDA, CDR2 SQIVND (reference sequence). V was trimmed by 6 bases and J by 7 bases, leaving 18 bases between them. CDR3 coding DNA: TGTGCCAGTAGGGTTTTATCTGCAGGGGTTGAAAAACTGTTTTTT. Encoded protein: CASRVLSAGVEKLFF.

The chain has TRBV3-1 (or the pseudogene TRBV3-2) and TRBJ2-1; D is perhaps TRBD2 (6 bases). The germline V gene has CDR1 LGHDT and CDR2 YNNKEL (reference sequence). The V end was cut by 0 bases, the J end by 1 base, with 19 bases between. The CDR3 runs 19 residues. The CDR3 nucleotides read TGTGCCAGCAGCCAAGAGTTCGGGGGATCCTCCCATTCCTACAATGAGCAGTTCTTC. Translating gives CASSQEFGGSSHSYNEQFF.

The gene calls are TRBV9 and TRBJ2-7; 9 bases agree with TRBD2. V was clipped by 4 bases and J by 0 bases; unmatched bases: 5. CDR1 is SGDLS, CDR2 YYNGEE, per germline. The CDR3 runs to 15 residues. In DNA, the CDR3 is TGTGCCAGCAGCCTTGCGGGGGGGAGCTCCTACGAGCAGTACTTC. It encodes CASSLAGGSSYEQYF.

The chain links TRBV2 to TRBJ2-5, with 7 positions matching TRBD2. The junction had 12 bases not matched to a gene; V was cut back by 5 bases and J by 6 bases. Germline-derived CDR1 and CDR2 are SNHLY and FYNNEI. This CDR3 has 15 amino acids. The CDR3 nucleotides are TGTGCCAGCAGTAGACTAGCTGGGGTGGGGCAGACCCAGTACTTC. Its translation: CASSRLAGVGQTQYF.

This clone was counted a few times. The chain has TRBV19 and TRBJ2-2; 10 bases match TRBD1. This CDR3 contains 15 residues. V shed 5 bases and J 4 bases; nucleotides not matched to a gene: 4. The germline gives CDR1 LNHDA, CDR2 SQIVND (reference sequence). CDR3 sequence: CASSPGQGFTGELFF. CDR3 sequence (DNA): TGTGCCAGTAGTCCGGGACAGGGGTTCACCGGGGAGCTGTTTTTT.

The chain combines TRBV13 with TRBJ2-7, with a tentative D call TRBD2 (5 bases). The CDR3 sequence is 12 residues long. The V gene's germline CDR1 is PRHDT and CDR2 FYEKMQ (reference sequence). The V end was cut by 2 bases, the J end by 6 bases, with 8 bases between. The CDR3 loop is CASSLRTREQYF. The DNA for the CDR3 is TGTGCCAGCAGCTTAAGGACTCGCGAGCAGTACTTC.

This clone was seen once. The chain uses TRBV29-1 and TRBJ1-1; a weak D match, TRBD1 (6 bases). Germline loops: CDR1 SQVTM, CDR2 ANQGSEA. Trimming cost V 4 bases and J 0 bases, with 33 bases left between them. CDR3 length: 21 residues. CDR3 DNA: TGCAGCGTTGGTAGGCCCCGAGGGGTCGGGTTTGGGGGCCGTATGAACACTGAAGCTTTCTTT. Translating gives CSVGRPRGVGFGGRMNTEAFF.

The V and J genes are TRBV4-2 and TRBJ2-6; TRBD2 matches at 13 bases. The CDR3 extends over 18 amino acids. The junction had 0 bases not matched to a gene; V was cut back by 1 base and J by 0 bases. The germline CDR1 and CDR2 sequences are LGHNA and YNFKEQ. As DNA, the CDR3 is TGTGCCAGCAGCCAAGGGACTAGCGGGAGCTCTGGGGCCAACGTCCTGACTTTC. Translation: CASSQGTSGSSGANVLTF.

The chain uses TRBV7-2 and TRBJ2-1; 9 bases line up with TRBD2. With 0 bases clipped from V and 5 bases from J, the junction kept 5 bases outside the gene matches. Per germline, CDR1 SGHTA and CDR2 FQGNSA. The CDR3 contains 16 residues. The CDR3 DNA reads as TGTGCCAGCAGCTTAGCCGGAGGGACTAGCCACAATGAGCAGTTCTTC. This encodes CASSLAGGTSHNEQFF.

The chain recombines TRBV7-2 with TRBJ2-7, with TRBD1 matching over 10 bases. V trimming: 0 bases; J trimming: 3 bases; junction bases outside the gene matches: 2. There are 15 residues in the CDR3. CDR1 and CDR2 (germline): SGHTA, FQGNSA. The CDR3 here is CASSLAGQGIYEQYF. CDR3 in DNA: TGTGCCAGCAGCTTAGCGGGACAGGGGATCTACGAGCAGTACTTC.

A single count supports this clone. The gene calls are TRBV29-1 and TRBJ2-2; TRBD1 matches 7 bases. Germline CDR1 reads SQVTM; CDR2 reads ANQGSEA. The CDR3 is 14 amino acids. Losses at the gene ends were 4 bases for V and 1 base for J; bases not matched to a gene: 3. The CDR3 nucleotides are TGCAGCGTTGGTTCAGGGGGGAACACCGGGGAGCTGTTTTTT. It yields the protein CSVGSGGNTGELFF.

The chain joins TRBV7-2 to TRBJ2-1, with TRBD2 matching 14 bases. The V segment lost 0 bases and the J segment 9 bases; nucleotides outside the gene matches: 4. The CDR3 runs to 16 residues. Germline loops: CDR1 SGHTA, CDR2 FQGNSA. The CDR3 sequence is CASSLAGLAGVGEQFF. The CDR3, as DNA: TGTGCCAGCAGCTTAGCGGGACTAGCGGGAGTTGGTGAGCAGTTCTTC. Filled out from reference TRBV7-2 and TRBJ2-1, the complete variable domain reads GAGVSQSPSNKVTEKGKDVELRCDPISGHTALYWYRQSLGQGLEFLIYFQGNSAPDKSGLPSDRFSAERTGGSVSTLTIQRTQQEDSAVYLCASSLAGLAGVGEQFFGPGTRLTVL.

The count of this clone is one. This chain links TRBV28 with TRBJ2-1; 7 nucleotides agree with TRBD1. The junction had 17 bases not matched to a gene; V was cut back by 5 bases and J by 1 base. The CDR3 runs 19 residues. CDR1 and CDR2 (germline): MDHEN, SYDVKM. The CDR3 DNA reads as TGTGCCAGCAGTCCCTCCTTTAGTATCAGGGGGTTTTCCTACAATGAGCAGTTCTTC. Residues: CASSPSFSIRGFSYNEQFF.

In DNA form, the CDR3 reads TGTGCCAGCTCGACAACAGGGCTTAGGGGAAAACTGTTTTTT. Its translation is CASSTTGLRGKLFF. V usage is TRBV18 and J usage is TRBJ1-4; weak D call: TRBD1 (6 bases). CDR3 length: 14 residues. CDR1 is KGHSH and CDR2 is LQKENI in the germline V gene. V was shortened by 6 bases and J by 10 bases, with 18 bases between the two germline ends.

J is TRBJ2-7 and V is TRBV7-9, with TRBD1 matching over 11 bases. In germline, CDR1 is SEHNR, CDR2 FQNEAQ (reference sequence). This CDR3 has 13 residues. Germline trimming cut 8 bases from V and 9 bases from J; bases unmatched to any gene: 9. CDR3 sequence (DNA): TGTGCCAGCGGCGGACAGGGGGCGCCGGGGCAGTACTTC. Translation gives CASGGQGAPGQYF.

In this sample, this clone turned up a few times. The V gene is TRBV6-6, the J gene TRBJ1-1; no definite D call. The CDR3 is 11 amino acids. Germline CDR1 reads MNHNY; CDR2 reads SVGAGI (reference sequence). V lost 6 bases and J lost 6, with 8 bases in between. CDR3 sequence: CASSLFAEAFF. The CDR3 DNA follows: TGTGCCAGCAGCCTTTTCGCTGAAGCTTTCTTT.

The gene calls are TRBV9 and TRBJ1-2; the match to TRBD1 covers 9 bases. Germline V gene data show CDR1 as SGDLS and CDR2 as YYNGEE. J gave up 2 bases and V 3 bases, and 5 bases lay outside the gene matches. The CDR3 length is 15 residues. The CDR3 DNA follows: TGTGCCAGCAGCGGATCCGGGACAGGGAACTATGGCTACACCTTC. Translation: CASSGSGTGNYGYTF.

The rearrangement uses TRBV7-3 and TRBJ2-5; 8 nucleotides match TRBD1. Germline lookup yields CDR1 SGHTA and CDR2 FQGTGA. This CDR3 region has 15 residues. Germline trimming cut 5 bases from V and 5 bases from J; bases unmatched to any gene: 10. CDR3 loop: CASSPRGRDGETQYF. The CDR3 region has the DNA TGTGCCAGCAGCCCCAGGGGGCGAGACGGTGAGACCCAGTACTTC.

The chain joins TRBV2 to TRBJ1-3; D is perhaps TRBD1 (5 bases). CDR1 is SNHLY and CDR2 is FYNNEI in the germline V gene. V lost 7 bases and J 4 bases, leaving 14 bases between the germline ends. The CDR3 extends over 14 amino acids. The CDR3 DNA follows: TGTGCCAGCAAGGGCAGGGCCTACGGAAACACCATATATTTT. The encoded protein is CASKGRAYGNTIYF.

This chain uses TRBV10-3 with TRBJ2-1; 10 bases map to TRBD2. The CDR3 runs 15 residues. V dropped 7 bases and J dropped 6; count of bases not matched to a gene: 9. Germline V CDR1 and CDR2: ENHRY, SYGVKD. The CDR3 region has the DNA TGTGCCATCATCCGAGCGGGAGGGTTAGGCAATGAGCAGTTCTTC. It translates to CAIIRAGGLGNEQFF.

This clone occurred a few times. The chain carries TRBV5-6 and TRBJ1-2; 7 bases map to TRBD1. The V and J ends lost 3 bases and 8 bases, in that order; junction bases with no gene match: 13. From germline, CDR1 is SGHDT and CDR2 YYEEEE. The CDR3 sequence is 15 residues long. This CDR3 reads CASSYPGTVRVGYTF. The CDR3 DNA sequence: TGTGCCAGCAGCTATCCCGGGACAGTCCGGGTGGGCTACACCTTC.

In nucleotides, the CDR3 is TGTGCCAGCAGCTTAGCACAGCCCTATGGCTACACCTTC. This gives the protein CASSLAQPYGYTF. The gene calls are TRBV7-9 and TRBJ1-2; D call uncertain. The CDR3 runs to 13 residues. The V gene's germline CDR1 is SEHNR and CDR2 FQNEAQ (reference sequence). V was clipped by 0 bases and J by 4 bases, with 6 bases between them.

CDR3 nucleotide sequence: TGCGCCAGCAGCCACATACTACTAGCGGGGGGGCCGAACAATGAGCAGTTCTTC. It specifies CASSHILLAGGPNNEQFF. The chain has TRBV4-1 and TRBJ2-1; 13 bases align to TRBD2. This CDR3 has 18 residues. V lost 3 bases and J lost 5; bases outside the gene matches: 10. Germline V lookup: CDR1 MGHRA, CDR2 YSYEKL.

The rearrangement uses TRBV7-9 and TRBJ1-1; D not resolved. CDR1 SEHNR and CDR2 FQNEAQ come from the germline V gene (reference sequence). Trimming left V 2 bases short and J 2 bases short, with 12 bases between. This CDR3 has 15 residues. The CDR3 sequence: CASSLSTGINTEAFF. In DNA, the CDR3 is TGTGCCAGCAGCTTATCTACCGGGATAAACACTGAAGCTTTCTTT.